Described below is a single T cell receptor beta chain sequence and its context. Its antigen is still unknown. One entry per CDR3 protein results from TCRdb running MiXCR on the RT-PCR reads. Of hundreds of thousands of distinct CDR3 sequences listed, roughly 27% are singletons. The sample belongs to a study of response to subunit inactivated influenza vaccine. Study results and caveats: Authors suggested each seasonal flu vaccination may recruit only limited numbers of new T cells.

The receptor comes from a man aged 45-65 years who received an inactivated influenza vaccine. Sequencing used CD4+ T cells sorted from PBMCs, obtained roughly 5 days after vaccination.

Here the CDR3 DNA reads TGCAGCGTTGAAGTCGGGACAGTGAACACTGAAGCTTTCTTT. This translates into CSVEVGTVNTEAFF. The chain combines TRBV29-1 with TRBJ1-1; TRBD1 matches at 7 bases. This CDR3 has 14 amino acids. CDR1 SQVTM and CDR2 ANQGSEA come from the germline V gene. The trim removed 1 base at V and 0 bases at J, leaving 2 bases unmatched.